Sequencing of this T cell receptor (beta chain) was carried out in a study of cytomegalovirus exposure and HLA in healthy donors. Study-level points and caveats: Trimming of TCR beta V- and J-genes showed a link, identified in a later analysis, to a missense DCLRE1C variant. For presence/absence analyses, sequencing depth was assumed to be roughly uniform across donors.

In the case of this clone: The antigen remains undetermined. The junction departs from the called germline gene at one end, perhaps through a read error.

CDR1 and CDR2 (germline): MDHEN, SYDVKM. This CDR3 has 15 amino acids. The PCR had 60 Vbeta and 13 Jbeta primers. This table comes from immunoSEQ multiplex PCR, and its TCRdb copy is limited to in-frame clones, with some not included. The repertoire includes over 150,000 clones, roughly four fifths of them detected once, and 4.3% sits in the top ten. Material for sequencing was PBMCs. This clonotype was sampled from a man in his forties or fifties in good health and CMV-seronegative. The chain uses TRBV28 and TRBJ1-1, with D tentatively TRBD1 (5 bases). The CDR3 region is CASTVSIRADTEVFF. CDR3 nucleotides: TGTGCCAGCACCGTTTCGATCAGGGCTGACACTGAAGTTTTCTTT.